Listed here is a single T cell receptor beta chain. Its antigen is currently unknown. The data belong to a study of cytomegalovirus exposure and HLA in healthy donors. General study results and limits: Cytomegalovirus association was listed for around 170 TCR beta chains.

Generated by immunoSEQ multiplex PCR, the TCRdb table keeps only in-frame clones and is missing some. The sample shows 55,000 to 70,000 clones, around 94% of them seen only once. The CDR3 contains 16 residues. V lost 1 base to trimming and J lost 6 bases, with 16 bases between them. CDR1 is SEHNR and CDR2 is FQNEAQ in the germline V gene (reference sequence). The receptor was derived from a man aged 18-30 years in good health and CMV-seronegative. V and J are TRBV7-9 and TRBJ1-5, with D possibly matching TRBD1 (6 bases). Sequences were obtained from PBMCs. As DNA, the CDR3 is TGTGCCAGCAGCTTAGGCGTACAGGGCGCCCGTCAGCCCCAGCATTTT. Translation: CASSLGVQGARQPQHF. The full variable domain, with the rest looked up from reference TRBV7-9 and TRBJ1-5, is DTGVSQNPRHKITKRGQNVTFRCDPISEHNRLYWYRQTLGQGPEFLTYFQNEAQLEKSRLLSDRFSAERPKGSFSTLEIQRTEQGDSAMYLCASSLGVQGARQPQHFGDGTRLSIL.